This TCR beta chain was observed in a study of control samples from healthy donors and cancer patients. The repertoire was sequenced with immunoSEQ multiplex PCR; TCRdb's copy has only in-frame clones and lacks some. The sample holds roughly 150,000 clones; about 90% are singletons and the top ten take about 1.8%. V was clipped by 6 bases and J by 4 bases; unmatched bases: 9. Germline CDR1 reads LNHDA; CDR2 reads SQIVND (reference sequence). The CDR3 spans 15 residues. The sequence was collected from a man younger than 30 in good health. The chain employs TRBV19 and TRBJ1-2; TRBD1 agrees at 9 bases. The sequenced sample consisted of blood. The CDR3 DNA reads TGTGCCAGTAGGGGGACAGGGAAAGGAGGCTATGGCTACACCTTC. Its translation: CASRGTGKGGYGYTF.